The rows below give T cell receptor beta chains drawn from one sample of a study of blood T cell repertoires in COVID-19. TCRdb's table, derived via immunoSEQ multiplex PCR, lists solely in-frame clones and lacks some. Among 300,000 or so clones, 87% were seen once, and the ten largest hold roughly 1.6%. Sequences were obtained from peripheral blood. These receptors were collected from a woman in her forties who had recovered from COVID-19. Each CDR3 is given with its conserved first and last residue. D genes are given only for firm matches. Clone size is not always given. Where it is, it says once, few, many or a class for expanded clones.

D | J | size | V | DNA | CDR3
TRBD2 | TRBJ2-5 | - | TRBV27 | TGTGCCAGCAGCAGAACTAGCGGGGGACTAGAGACCCAGTACTTC | CASSRTSGGLETQYF
TRBD2 | TRBJ2-4 | few | TRBV5-1 | TGCGCCAGCAGCTTGGCGGGGGGTAGGGACATTCAGTACTTC | CASSLAGGRDIQYF
TRBD1 | TRBJ1-2 | - | TRBV7-9 | TGTGCCAGCAGCGCGAGTGGACAGGGAGCTGGCTACACCTTC | CASSASGQGAGYTF
- | TRBJ2-1 | - | TRBV7-2 | TGTGCCAGCAGCCACCCCAGCTCCTACAATGAGCAGTTCTTC | CASSHPSSYNEQFF
TRBD1 | TRBJ1-3 | - | TRBV9 | TGTGCCAGCAGCCGGGGGACAGTCAACTCTGGAAACACCATATATTTT | CASSRGTVNSGNTIYF
- | TRBJ2-2 | - | TRBV10-1 | TGCGCCAGCAGAGCTAGAAACACCGGGGAGCTGTTTTTT | CASRARNTGELFF
TRBD1 | TRBJ1-1 | few | TRBV5-4 | TGTGCCAGCAGCGGGTCGGGACAGGGCACTGAAGCTTTCTTT | CASSGSGQGTEAFF
- | TRBJ2-2 | - | TRBV13 | TGTGCCAGCAGCCTTCCAGGAACCGGGGAGCTGTTTTTT | CASSLPGTGELFF
TRBD1 | TRBJ1-5 | - | TRBV19 | TGTGCCAGTACCAAGACGCGACAGGGTGGCAATCAGCCCCAGCATTTT | CASTKTRQGGNQPQHF
- | TRBJ2-7 | - | TRBV30 | TGTGCCTGGAGTGTACAATTTGGCCACGAGCAGTACTTC | CAWSVQFGHEQYF
TRBD1 | TRBJ1-3 | few | TRBV12-3/TRBV12-4 | TGTGCCAGCAGTATAAACCGCCGGGACAGACAAACTTTT | CASSINRRDRQTF
- | TRBJ1-2 | - | TRBV15 | TGTGCCACCAGACCGGAAGGCAGACTTTATGGCTACACCTTC | CATRPEGRLYGYTF
TRBD1 | TRBJ2-7 | - | TRBV6-5 | TGTGCCAGCACCGACAGGGGGCCGTCGAGCGAGCAGTACTTC | CASTDRGPSSEQYF
TRBD2 | TRBJ2-3 | - | TRBV30 | TGTGCCTGGAGCTGGGGCGGGGGGGGAAGAGATACGCAGTATTTT | CAWSWGGGGRDTQYF
- | TRBJ2-1 | - | TRBV9 | TGTGCCAGCAGCCCCCGGGACATCTCCTACAATGAGCAGTTCTTC | CASSPRDISYNEQFF
TRBD1 | TRBJ1-1 | - | TRBV3-1/TRBV3-2 | TGTGCCAGCAGGACAGGGGGCGGAACTTTCTTT | CASRTGGGTFF
- | TRBJ2-4 | - | TRBV28 | TGTGCCAGCAGTCCCTTGGGACACCTCGCCAAAAACATTCAGTACTTC | CASSPLGHLAKNIQYF
- | TRBJ2-1 | - | TRBV29-1 | TGCAGCGCTAGACAGGCCGATGAGCAGTTCTTC | CSARQADEQFF
TRBD1 | TRBJ1-4 | - | TRBV4-3 | TGCGCCAGCAGCCGGGACAGGTACCATGAAAAACTGTTTTTT | CASSRDRYHEKLFF